The entry below describes one T cell receptor (beta chain). The entry originates in a study of OX40 agonist ivuxolimab in advanced cancers. Study-level background: Patients were infused with ivuxolimab every 2 weeks at 0.01 to 10 mg/kg. The study enrolled dose-escalation patients with hepatocellular carcinoma, melanoma, renal cell or head and neck cancer.

The method was immunoSEQ multiplex PCR; TCRdb's version includes in-frame clones alone and lacks a portion of them. The table shows about 50,000 clones, with roughly 86% occurring only once. Germline V gene lookup returns CDR1 SGHDT and CDR2 YYEEEE. The CDR3 has 12 residues. Trimming shortened V by 4 bases and J by 7 bases, and 11 bases separated the two germline ends. The source is an adult with an advanced solid tumor such as melanoma, head and neck, liver or kidney cancer. The chain links TRBV5-6 to TRBJ1-2, with D hard to call. The sequencing here drew on CD4+ or CD8+ T cells sorted from blood, taken in a trial of the OX40 agonist ivuxolimab. The CDR3 nucleotides are TGTGCCAGCAGCCCTGTGGTGGGTGGCTACACCTTC. This gives the protein CASSPVVGGYTF.